Detailed here is one TCR beta chain. Its cognate antigen is unknown. This entry comes from a study of cytomegalovirus exposure and HLA in healthy donors. Study as a whole: A later analysis reported the roughly 130 validation repertoires used the same platform as the roughly 700 first-cohort repertoires. Study observations and caveats: Reported results showed that the classifier diagnosed cytomegalovirus status with high specificity and sensitivity. Some TCR beta chains (over 150 of them) were listed as cytomegalovirus-associated.

Clones were read by immunoSEQ multiplex PCR, and TCRdb kept only the in-frame ones, dropping some. There are roughly 75,000 clones in the sample; 85% to 95% occur only once, and around 2.1% lies in the top ten. This CDR3 has 17 amino acids. Per germline, CDR1 SGHVS and CDR2 FQNEAQ. The ends were cut back, 4 bases at V and 0 bases at J, with 18 bases in the middle. The source material was PBMCs. The sequence came from a woman between 18 and 30 years old in good health and CMV-seronegative. The V gene is TRBV7-8, the J gene TRBJ1-1; TRBD1 might be the D (5 bases). CDR3 residues: CASSSPGSKRMNTEAFF. The CDR3 DNA sequence: TGTGCCAGCAGCTCCCCAGGGTCGAAACGAATGAACACTGAAGCTTTCTTT. The whole variable domain, remainder taken from reference TRBV7-8 and TRBJ1-1, is GAGVSQSPRYKVAKRGQDVALRCDPISGHVSLFWYQQALGQGPEFLTYFQNEAQLDKSGLPSDRFFAERPEGSVSTLKIQRTQQEDSAVYLCASSSPGSKRMNTEAFFGQGTRLTVV.